This T cell receptor (beta chain) was sequenced during a study of cytomegalovirus exposure and HLA in healthy donors. Only in-frame clones appear in the TCRdb table, and some are missing; sequencing was by immunoSEQ multiplex PCR. Here the sample spans around 100,000 clones, approximately 95% being singletons. CDR3 length: 15 amino acids. Germline lookup yields CDR1 MRHNA and CDR2 SNTAGT. J lost 6 bases, V lost 0 bases, and 0 bases had no gene match. This clone was seen only a few times. This chain links TRBV6-4 with TRBJ1-6, with 9 bases aligning to TRBD1. This sequence originates from a woman between 18 and 30 years old in good health and CMV-seronegative. Sequenced input: PBMCs. In nucleotides, the CDR3 is TGTGCCAGCAGTGACTCGACAGGGGGTAATTCACCCCTCCACTTT. This gives the protein CASSDSTGGNSPLHF.